This T cell receptor beta chain comes out of a study of relationships among human T cell subsets. Findings and caveats of the study: Substantial CDR3 sharing among Th1, Th2 and regulatory cells suggested stochastic fate choice.

The length of the CDR3 is 10 residues. V dropped 4 bases and J dropped 8 bases, with 8 bases sitting between them. Germline V gene data show CDR1 as SQVTM and CDR2 as ANQGSEA. TCR alpha and beta CDR3s were amplified from mRNA by semiquantitative ARM-PCR. ARM-PCR used tagged nested gene-specific primers, then communal superprimers for exponential amplification. Each CDR3 protein gets one entry after TCRdb re-called the multiplex PCR reads with MiXCR. The profile shows 13,000 or so distinct CDR3 sequences, roughly 62% of them singletons. After CD25, CD56 and CD294 bead selections, the flow-through was collected as Th1 cells. Comment on this clonotype: Its antigen is unknown.

The sequenced sample was CD4+ Th1 cells sorted from blood. V and J are TRBV29-1 and TRBJ1-2; no clear D. The clonotype originates from a man aged 40-49 years in good health. The CDR3: CSVGESGYTF. The DNA of the CDR3 is TGCAGCGTTGGCGAAAGCGGCTACACCTTC.